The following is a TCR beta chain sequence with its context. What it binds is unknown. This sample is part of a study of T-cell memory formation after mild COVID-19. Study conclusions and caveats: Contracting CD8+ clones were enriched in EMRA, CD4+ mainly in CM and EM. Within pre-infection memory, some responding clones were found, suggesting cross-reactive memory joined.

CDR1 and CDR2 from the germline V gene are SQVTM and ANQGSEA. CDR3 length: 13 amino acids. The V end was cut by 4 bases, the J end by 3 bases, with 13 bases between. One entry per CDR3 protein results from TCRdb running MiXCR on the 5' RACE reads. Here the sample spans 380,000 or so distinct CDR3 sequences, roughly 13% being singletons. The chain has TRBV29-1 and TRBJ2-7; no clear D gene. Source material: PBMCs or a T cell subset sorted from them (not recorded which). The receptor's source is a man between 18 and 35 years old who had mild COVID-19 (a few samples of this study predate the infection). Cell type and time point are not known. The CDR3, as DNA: TGCAGCGTTGGTTCGGGTTTAATCTACGAGCAGTACTTC. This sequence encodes CSVGSGLIYEQYF.